The subject of this entry is one T cell receptor beta chain. Within the sample, other DNA sequences also encode this same CDR3. The CDR3 totals 11 residues. Germline CDR1 and CDR2: GTSNPN and SVGIG (reference sequence). V lost 3 bases, J lost 3 bases, and 2 bases lay in between. The record originates from a study of shared clonotypes between healthy human individuals. Method: immunoSEQ multiplex PCR; TCRdb's copy keeps in-frame clones and lacks some. This table holds about 1 million clones, around four fifths found once. This chain links TRBV30 with TRBJ2-2, with D hard to call. Specimen: memory CD4+ T cells sorted from blood. The subset was: CD45RA-negative fraction. This TCR derives from a man aged 18 to 30 in good health. CDR3 nucleotide sequence: TGTGCCTGGAGAGACACCGGGGAGCTGTTTTTT. Translating gives CAWRDTGELFF.